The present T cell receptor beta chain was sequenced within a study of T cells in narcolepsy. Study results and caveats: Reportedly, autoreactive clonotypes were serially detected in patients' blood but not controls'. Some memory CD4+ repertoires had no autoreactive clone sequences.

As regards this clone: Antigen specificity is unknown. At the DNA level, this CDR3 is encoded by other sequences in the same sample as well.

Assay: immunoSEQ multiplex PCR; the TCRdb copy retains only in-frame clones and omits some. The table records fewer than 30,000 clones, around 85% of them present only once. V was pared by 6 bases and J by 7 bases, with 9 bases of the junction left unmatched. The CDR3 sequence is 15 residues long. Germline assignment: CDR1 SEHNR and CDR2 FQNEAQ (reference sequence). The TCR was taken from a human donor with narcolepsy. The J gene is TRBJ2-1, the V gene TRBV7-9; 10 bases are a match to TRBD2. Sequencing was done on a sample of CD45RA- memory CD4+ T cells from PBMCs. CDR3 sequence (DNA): TGTGCCAGCAGTCTAGCGGGAGAAGCTGGGAATGAGCAGTTCTTC. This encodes CASSLAGEAGNEQFF.